The following is a T cell receptor (beta chain) sequence with its context. No antigen is known for it. The record originates from a study of T-cell memory formation after mild COVID-19. Study at large: TCR clusters largely stayed donor specific. Notes on the study in general: CD4+ contracting clones were mainly CM and EM; CD8+ ones, EMRA. Confirmation of SARS-CoV-2 specificity was lacking for second-wave clones peaking day 37. Some clones that responded were present in memory (sampled pre-infection), which suggests cross-reactive memory joined.

A single record per CDR3 protein comes from TCRdb applying MiXCR to the 5' RACE reads. This table has under 300,000 distinct CDR3 sequences, about 20% appearing once. This CDR3 spans 13 amino acids. V was cut by 2 bases and J by 5 bases, with 7 bases left in between. Germline CDR1 is ENHRY and CDR2 is SYGVKD. The sequence was collected from a man aged 18 to 30 who had mild COVID-19 (a few samples of this study predate the infection). Cell type and time point are not known. Specimen: PBMCs or a T cell subset sorted from them (not recorded which). This chain connects TRBV10-3 to TRBJ1-5, with D unclear. CDR3 DNA: TGTGCCATCAGTGAGACCCAGGATCAGCCCCAGCATTTT. It yields the protein CAISETQDQPQHF.